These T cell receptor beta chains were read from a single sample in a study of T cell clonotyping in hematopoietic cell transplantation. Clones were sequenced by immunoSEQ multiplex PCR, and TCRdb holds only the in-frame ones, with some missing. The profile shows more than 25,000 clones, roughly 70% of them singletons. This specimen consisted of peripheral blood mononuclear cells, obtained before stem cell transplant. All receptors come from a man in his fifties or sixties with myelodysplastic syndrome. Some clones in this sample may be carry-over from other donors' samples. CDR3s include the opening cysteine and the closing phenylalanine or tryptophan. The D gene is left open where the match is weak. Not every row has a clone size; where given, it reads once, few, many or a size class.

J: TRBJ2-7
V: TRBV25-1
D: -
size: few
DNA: TGTGCCAGCAGACGACAGGGAGGCTACTACGAGCAGTACTTC
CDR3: CASRRQGGYYEQYF

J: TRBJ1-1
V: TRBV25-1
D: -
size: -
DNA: TGTGCCAGCAGCCGAGAAGTGAGGGGCACTGAAGCTTTCTTT
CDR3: CASSREVRGTEAFF

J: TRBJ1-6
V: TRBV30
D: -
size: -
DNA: TGTGCCTGGAGTTCACGGGAGGGGTATTCACCCCTCCACTTT
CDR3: CAWSSREGYSPLHF

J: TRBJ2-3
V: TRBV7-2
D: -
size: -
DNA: TGTGCCAGCAGCTTAGCGAGAGAAGTCCCTGGCACAGATACGCAGTATTTT
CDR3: CASSLAREVPGTDTQYF

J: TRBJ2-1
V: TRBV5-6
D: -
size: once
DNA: TGTGCCAGCAGCTTGGGGCAGGGCCGCGCTTCCTACAATGAGCAGTTCTTC
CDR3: CASSLGQGRASYNEQFF

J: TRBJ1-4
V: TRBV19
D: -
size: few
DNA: TGTGCCAGTAGTATAAGGGCGAGGGATGAAAAACTGTTTTTT
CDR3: CASSIRARDEKLFF

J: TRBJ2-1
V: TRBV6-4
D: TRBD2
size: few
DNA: TGTGCCACCTCCCCGGGAGGATACCTCAATGAGCAGTTCTTC
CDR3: CATSPGGYLNEQFF

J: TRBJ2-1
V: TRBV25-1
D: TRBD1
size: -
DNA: TGTGCCAGCAGTCCCGGGACAGTCTACAATGAGCAGTTCTTC
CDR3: CASSPGTVYNEQFF

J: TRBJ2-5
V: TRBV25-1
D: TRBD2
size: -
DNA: TGTGCCAGCAGTGAGTCCGGGACTAGCGGCCCAGGGACCCAGTACTTC
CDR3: CASSESGTSGPGTQYF

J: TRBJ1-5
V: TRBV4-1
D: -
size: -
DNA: TGCGCCAGCAGCCAAGTGGGGGGACAGCCCCAGCATTTT
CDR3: CASSQVGGQPQHF

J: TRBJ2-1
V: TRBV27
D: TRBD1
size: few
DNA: TGTGCCAGCAGTCTCGGACAGGAGAGCAATGAGCAGTTCTTC
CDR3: CASSLGQESNEQFF

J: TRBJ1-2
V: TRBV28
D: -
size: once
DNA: TGTGCCAGCAGACTAGGTGGGGCGGGGGGCTACACCTTC
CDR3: CASRLGGAGGYTF